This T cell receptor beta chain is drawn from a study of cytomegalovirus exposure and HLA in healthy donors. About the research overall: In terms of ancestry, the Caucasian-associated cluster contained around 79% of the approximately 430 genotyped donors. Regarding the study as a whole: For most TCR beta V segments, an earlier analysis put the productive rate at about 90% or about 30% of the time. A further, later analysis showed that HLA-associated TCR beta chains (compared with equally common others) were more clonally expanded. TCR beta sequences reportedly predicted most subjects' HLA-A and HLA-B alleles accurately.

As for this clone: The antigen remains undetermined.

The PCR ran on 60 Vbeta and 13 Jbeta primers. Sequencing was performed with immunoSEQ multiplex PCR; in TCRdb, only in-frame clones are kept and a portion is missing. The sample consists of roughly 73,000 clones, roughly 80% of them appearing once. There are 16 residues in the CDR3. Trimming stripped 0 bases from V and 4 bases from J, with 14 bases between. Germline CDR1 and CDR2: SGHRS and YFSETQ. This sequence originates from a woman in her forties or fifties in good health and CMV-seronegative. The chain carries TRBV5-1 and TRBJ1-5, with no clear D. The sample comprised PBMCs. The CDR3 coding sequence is TGCGCCAGCAGCTTGGGAGGCGGAGATAGAAATCAGCCCCAGCATTTT. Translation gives CASSLGGGDRNQPQHF.